This T cell receptor (beta chain) appears in the sequencing data of a study of blood T cell repertoires in COVID-19. Per the study methods: Estimation of nucleated cell counts was performed using reference gene primer amplification. Clones were read by immunoSEQ multiplex PCR, and TCRdb kept only the in-frame ones, dropping some. The V and J calls and the clone size are those of that table, but D and trimming were determined from the DNA. The sample yields about 120,000 clones, 79% seen once. The CDR3 has 13 amino acids. Germline V gives CDR1 ENHRY, CDR2 SYGVKD. With 8 bases removed from V and 1 base from J, the gap between germline ends came to 11 bases.

Sequenced input: peripheral blood. The rearrangement joins TRBV10-3 to TRBJ1-1, with D possibly being TRBD1 (6 bases). The receptor was isolated from a woman of 80 years or more with acute or convalescent COVID-19. For the CDR3, the DNA is TGTGCCATCTCCGGGACACCGAACACTGAAGCTTTCTTT. Its translation: CAISGTPNTEAFF.